The 5 T cell receptor beta chains listed next were all sequenced from one sample in a study of blood T cells in healthy people across ages. The second PCR ran roughly 6 to 11 cycles with a sample-barcoded 5' primer and J-beta primers. TCRdb re-derived calls from the 5' RACE reads in MiXCR, one entry per CDR3 protein. This sample has roughly 2 million distinct CDR3 sequences, with around half found just once. Sequencing input: blood. These receptors came from a woman between 40 and 55 years old in good health.

This CDR3 is CASSQPGAQETQYF. DNA of the CDR3: TGTGCCAGCAGCCAGCCAGGGGCCCAAGAGACCCAGTACTTC. J is TRBJ2-5 and V is TRBV25-1; D may be TRBD1 (6 bases). The CDR3 runs 14 residues. Trimming removed 6 bases from V and 1 base from J, with 12 bases in between. The V gene's germline CDR1 is MGHDK and CDR2 SYGVNS.

This clonotype was detected only a few times. The chain is built from TRBV7-2 and TRBJ1-2; 9 bases line up with TRBD1. Germline-derived CDR1 and CDR2 are SGHTA and FQGNSA. Trimming cost V 6 bases and J 5 bases; bases outside gene matches: 7. The CDR3 loop spans 14 amino acids. CDR3 in DNA: TGTGCCAGCAGGAAAACAGGGGGCGGGTATGGCTACACCTTC. Protein: CASRKTGGGYGYTF.

This clonotype was seen ten or more times. The V gene is TRBV12-3 or TRBV12-4, the J gene TRBJ2-5, with 14 bases fitting TRBD2. The trim removed 5 bases at V and 5 bases at J, leaving 7 bases unmatched. There are 16 residues in the CDR3. CDR3 sequence (DNA): TGTGCCAGCAGTCCGGGGACTAGCGGGGGAGGTGAGACCCAGTACTTC. It specifies CASSPGTSGGGETQYF.

With regard to this clonotype: One base away lies a much larger clone, so this may be a sequencing read error. This sequence joins TRBV6-5 and TRBJ2-4, with unresolved D. This CDR3 has 14 residues. Germline V gene sequence: CDR1 MNHEY, CDR2 SVGAGI. V gave up 2 bases and J gave up 13 bases, with 18 bases separating them. As DNA, the CDR3 is TGTGCCAGCAGTTACCAAGGGTCCCCCTACGGGCAGTACTTC. It translates to CASSYQGSPYGQYF.

The V and J genes are TRBV7-9 and TRBJ1-2; D is ambiguous. This CDR3 comprises 14 residues. The V end was cut by 5 bases, the J end by 2 bases, with 12 bases between. Germline CDR1 is SEHNR and CDR2 is FQNEAQ (reference sequence). The CDR3 DNA sequence: TGTGCCAGCAGCGGCAGCCTTGGAAACTATGGCTACACCTTC. Protein: CASSGSLGNYGYTF.